What follows describes a single T cell receptor (beta chain). Its matching antigen is unknown. This sample was included in a study of OX40 agonist ivuxolimab in advanced cancers. Across the whole study: Patients received ivuxolimab, an intravenous treatment, every 2 weeks at 0.01 to 10 mg/kg. The mean age was approximately 56 years, ranging from 23 to 79, with around four fifths of participants male.

Study results and caveats: Low normalized T-cell clonal expansion also characterized some of the nonresponders. At 0.1-3.0 mg/kg, partial responders had clonal expansion among the lowest observed.

Measured with immunoSEQ multiplex PCR; TCRdb has only the in-frame clones, and not every one. This table has about 46,000 clones, more than 85% appearing once. The sequenced sample was CD4+ or CD8+ T cells sorted from blood, obtained in a trial of the OX40 agonist ivuxolimab. This clonotype was sampled from an adult with an advanced solid tumor such as melanoma, head and neck, liver or kidney cancer.

The CDR3, as DNA: TGTGCCACCTGGGCCGCGAACATCCAGCATTTT. It is translated as CATWAANIQHF. The V gene is TRBV6-6, the J gene TRBJ1-5, with unresolved D. Trimming cost V 10 bases and J 12 bases, with 16 bases left between them. Germline loops: CDR1 MNHNY, CDR2 SVGAGI (reference sequence). The CDR3 spans 11 residues.